Following are 27 T cell receptor beta chains from one sample sequenced in a study of blood T cell repertoires in COVID-19. Here immunoSEQ multiplex PCR was the method, and the copy in TCRdb shows in-frame clones only, minus some. The data hold 110,000 to 150,000 clones, with 86% observed a single time. The sample was PBMCs or T cells enriched from blood (not recorded which). These receptors all come from a man aged 45 to 65 who had recovered from COVID-19.

This chain connects TRBV6-5 to TRBJ2-1, with TRBD2 matching 10 bases. J gave up 6 bases and V 0 bases, and 5 bases lay outside the gene matches. Germline V gives CDR1 MNHEY, CDR2 SVGAGI. The CDR3 is made up of 16 amino acids. The chain's CDR3 is CASSYSSGRTSNEQFF. The CDR3 DNA reads as TGTGCCAGCAGTTACTCTAGCGGGAGGACCTCCAATGAGCAGTTCTTC.

V usage is TRBV7-2 and J usage is TRBJ1-2; D is ambiguous. Germline CDR1 SGHTA, CDR2 FQGNSA. CDR3 length: 13 amino acids. With 1 base removed from V and 8 bases from J, the gap between germline ends came to 11 bases. This CDR3 reads CASSLGGVLGYTF. Here the CDR3 DNA reads TGTGCCAGCAGCTTAGGCGGAGTCTTGGGCTACACCTTC.

This chain joins TRBV7-2 and TRBJ1-2; D is ambiguous. CDR3 length equals 15 residues. Trimming took off 5 bases at V and 2 bases at J, with 15 bases between the two ends. CDR1 and CDR2 from the germline V gene are SGHTA and FQGNSA. CDR3 DNA sequence: TGTGCCAGCAGCCTGTTGAGAGAACAGAACTATGGCTACACCTTC. Protein: CASSLLREQNYGYTF.

This chain connects TRBV20-1 to TRBJ1-2; 7 nucleotides line up with TRBD1. Trimming at V came to 3 bases and at J to 4 bases, leaving 8 bases not matched to a gene. Germline loops: CDR1 DFQATT, CDR2 SNEGSKA (reference sequence). The CDR3 runs 14 residues. CDR3 coding DNA: TGCAGTGCTAGTGGTAGGGGGCGCGTCTATGGCTACACCTTC. This codes for CSASGRGRVYGYTF.

The chain is built from TRBV28 and TRBJ1-1, with TRBD1 matching 7 bases. CDR1 MDHEN and CDR2 SYDVKM come from the germline V gene. V trimming: 5 bases; J trimming: 0 bases; junction bases outside the gene matches: 6. The CDR3 totals 15 residues. The DNA for the CDR3 is TGTGCCAGCAGTCTGACAGGGAGATTGAACACTGAAGCTTTCTTT. Its translation: CASSLTGRLNTEAFF.

The V gene is TRBV27, the J gene TRBJ2-2, with TRBD1 matching over 8 bases. CDR1 MNHEY and CDR2 SMNVEV come from the germline V gene (reference sequence). The CDR3 sequence is 15 residues long. V shed 5 bases, J shed 4 bases, and the junction held 6 bases outside the gene matches. CDR3 nucleotide sequence: TGTGCCAGCAGTACGACAGGGGCACTCACCGGGGAGCTGTTTTTT. As protein: CASSTTGALTGELFF.

V is TRBV27 and J is TRBJ1-6, with D maybe TRBD1 (5 bases). Germline V gives CDR1 MNHEY, CDR2 SMNVEV (reference sequence). Between the trimmed V and J ends, which lost 5 bases and 8 bases, there was a span of 10 bases. The CDR3 totals 13 residues. Here the CDR3 DNA reads TGTGCCAGCAGTGATAGGGGTCATTCACCCCTCCACTTT. It codes for CASSDRGHSPLHF.

The chain uses TRBV18 and TRBJ2-3, with 8 bases lining up with TRBD1. Germline V gene sequence: CDR1 KGHSH, CDR2 LQKENI. This CDR3 has 15 amino acids. The V and J ends lost 0 bases and 4 bases, in that order; junction bases with no gene match: 3. DNA for the CDR3: TGTGCCAGCTCACCACCTCTACAGGGGGCAGATACGCAGTATTTT. Residues: CASSPPLQGADTQYF. Full variable domain (rest looked up from reference TRBV18 and TRBJ2-3): NAGVMQNPRHLVRRRGQEARLRCSPMKGHSHVYWYRQLPEEGLKFMVYLQKENIIDESGMPKERFSAEFPKEGPSILRIQQVVRGDSAAYFCASSPPLQGADTQYFGPGTRLTVL.

This sequence joins TRBV19 and TRBJ1-5; D not certain. V was cut by 7 bases and J by 5 bases, with 15 bases left in between. The CDR3 has 14 residues. Germline values: CDR1 LNHDA, CDR2 SQIVND (reference sequence). Written as DNA, the CDR3 is TGTGCCAGTACAGGAGGGCTTCTTTATCAGCCCCAGCATTTT. It translates to CASTGGLLYQPQHF.

The chain uses TRBV27 and TRBJ1-2, with D possibly matching TRBD1 (5 bases). CDR3 length equals 14 residues. Germline V gene data show CDR1 as MNHEY and CDR2 as SMNVEV (reference sequence). V shed 5 bases and J shed 4 bases, with 14 bases lying between them. CDR3 sequence reads: CASSADLGGYGYTF. CDR3 nucleotide sequence: TGTGCCAGCAGTGCCGACCTGGGGGGCTATGGCTACACCTTC.

This clone was seen a single time. J is TRBJ1-2 and V is TRBV4-3; TRBD1 aligns across 8 bases. CDR1 LGHNA and CDR2 YSLEER come from the germline V gene. The junction had 12 bases not matched to a gene; V was cut back by 4 bases and J by 8 bases. CDR3 length: 15 residues. In DNA, the CDR3 is TGCGCCAGCAGCCTCCAACAGGGGGGCTTAGAGGGCTACACCTTC. It is translated as CASSLQQGGLEGYTF.

The rearrangement uses TRBV4-1 and TRBJ1-5; a weak D match, TRBD1 (5 bases). The germline gives CDR1 MGHRA, CDR2 YSYEKL. The CDR3 has 16 residues. V was pared by 1 base and J by 3 bases, with 13 bases between. The CDR3: CASSQVLGGFNQPQHF. For the CDR3, the DNA is TGCGCCAGCAGCCAAGTATTGGGGGGGTTCAATCAGCCCCAGCATTTT.

CDR3 DNA: TGTGCCATCAGTGAAGAAGGGGGCGGCACCGGGGAGCTGTTTTTT. Its protein is CAISEEGGGTGELFF. The V call is TRBV10-3, the J call TRBJ2-2; 7 bases align to TRBD1. After removal of 3 bases from V and 4 bases from J, the junction contained 5 bases not matched to a gene. The CDR3 is 15 amino acids. Germline assignment: CDR1 ENHRY and CDR2 SYGVKD.

CDR3 in DNA: TGTGCCGTCGGGGACTATTACAATGAGCAGTTCTTC. It encodes CAVGDYYNEQFF. The V call is TRBV15, the J call TRBJ2-1, with TRBD2 identical over 7 bases. The CDR3 totals 12 residues. CDR1 LNHNV and CDR2 YYDKDF come from the germline V gene (reference sequence). Losses at the gene ends were 11 bases for V and 4 bases for J; bases not matched to a gene: 5.

This chain links TRBV7-6 with TRBJ1-5; 8 bases are shared with TRBD1. V dropped 5 bases and J dropped 0; count of bases not matched to a gene: 9. The germline CDR1 and CDR2 sequences are SGHVS and FNYEAQ. This CDR3 contains 17 residues. In DNA form, the CDR3 reads TGTGCCAGCAGCGTTACAGGGGGTCGACATAGCAATCAGCCCCAGCATTTT. Translating it yields CASSVTGGRHSNQPQHF. The variable domain in full, completed from reference TRBV7-6 and TRBJ1-5, reads GAGVSQSPRYKVTKRGQDVALRCDPISGHVSLYWYRQALGQGPEFLTYFNYEAQQDKSGLPNDRFSAERPEGSISTLTIQRTEQRDSAMYRCASSVTGGRHSNQPQHFGDGTRLSIL.

This chain uses TRBV27 with TRBJ1-5; possibly TRBD1 for D (5 bases). Germline assignment: CDR1 MNHEY and CDR2 SMNVEV (reference sequence). The V end was cut by 8 bases, the J end by 7 bases, with 15 bases between. The CDR3 contains 13 residues. DNA for the CDR3: TGTGCCAGCTCCCCCAGGGTCGGACAGCCCCAGCATTTT. It codes for CASSPRVGQPQHF.

This chain joins TRBV3-1 (or the pseudogene TRBV3-2) and TRBJ2-3; TRBD2 aligns across 7 bases. The CDR3 has 15 amino acids. Losses at the gene ends were 6 bases for V and 4 bases for J; bases not matched to a gene: 10. Per the germline V gene, CDR1 is LGHDT and CDR2 is YNNKEL (reference sequence). The CDR3 nucleotides read TGTGCCAGCAGGGCCCAGTGGGAGGGCTCAGATACGCAGTATTTT. Translated, it gives CASRAQWEGSDTQYF.

The chain uses TRBV5-5 and TRBJ1-2; D remains ambiguous. The V and J ends lost 1 base and 0 bases respectively, with 19 bases between them. Germline CDR1 and CDR2: SGHKS and YYEKEE (reference sequence). The CDR3 runs 18 residues. The CDR3 protein is CASSLSVVAVLSNYGYTF. The CDR3 DNA follows: TGTGCCAGCAGCTTGTCCGTGGTGGCAGTGCTTTCTAACTATGGCTACACCTTC. The entire variable domain, with the rest obtained from reference TRBV5-5 and TRBJ1-2, is as follows: DAGVTQSPTHLIKTRGQQVTLRCSPISGHKSVSWYQQVLGQGPQFIFQYYEKEERGRGNFPDRFSARQFPNYSSELNVNALLLGDSALYLCASSLSVVAVLSNYGYTFGSGTRLTVV.

The V gene is TRBV18, the J gene TRBJ2-7, with unresolved D. The CDR3 is made up of 15 amino acids. Germline values: CDR1 KGHSH, CDR2 LQKENI. V was shortened by 2 bases and J by 3 bases, with 14 bases between the two germline ends. The CDR3 DNA sequence: TGTGCCAGCTCACCAGGGTCAGGCTTGAACTACGAGCAGTACTTC. Translation: CASSPGSGLNYEQYF.

The chain carries TRBV7-8 and TRBJ2-7, with 11 bases that match TRBD1. This CDR3 has 16 residues. The V and J ends lost 5 bases and 5 bases, in that order; junction bases with no gene match: 11. Germline V gene lookup returns CDR1 SGHVS and CDR2 FQNEAQ. In DNA form, the CDR3 reads TGTGCCAGCAGCATAACTTCCGGGACAGGGGGTCACGAGCAGTACTTC. Translating it yields CASSITSGTGGHEQYF. The full variable domain, in which reference TRBV7-8 and TRBJ2-7 provide the parts outside the CDR3, is GAGVSQSPRYKVAKRGQDVALRCDPISGHVSLFWYQQALGQGPEFLTYFQNEAQLDKSGLPSDRFFAERPEGSVSTLKIQRTQQEDSAVYLCASSITSGTGGHEQYFGPGTRLTVT.

The gene calls are TRBV10-3 and TRBJ1-5; 9 bases fit TRBD1. The ends lost 6 bases at V and 5 bases at J; junction bases unmatched: 5. The CDR3 has 14 amino acids. Germline CDR1 ENHRY, CDR2 SYGVKD. DNA of the CDR3: TGTGCCATCAGGGGACAGGGTACGGATCAGCCCCAGCATTTT. This codes for CAIRGQGTDQPQHF.

The chain uses TRBV3-1 (or the pseudogene TRBV3-2) and TRBJ1-4, with a possible D match to TRBD1 (6 bases). The length of the CDR3 is 15 residues. V gave up 6 bases and J gave up 5 bases, with 16 bases separating them. Germline lookup yields CDR1 LGHDT and CDR2 YNNKEL (reference sequence). CDR3 residues: CASSPGQYTNEKLFF. In nucleotides, the CDR3 is TGTGCCAGCAGTCCCGGACAGTATACGAATGAAAAACTGTTTTTT.

The chain has TRBV11-2 and TRBJ2-4, with D perhaps matching TRBD2 (6 bases). This CDR3 spans 14 amino acids. Germline CDR1 is SGHAT and CDR2 is FQNNGV. V lost 1 base to trimming and J lost 7 bases, with 11 bases between them. This CDR3 is CASSLAGAGNIQYF. CDR3 nucleotide sequence: TGTGCCAGCAGCTTAGCGGGAGCTGGCAACATTCAGTACTTC.

Of note for this clone: The sample has other DNA sequences that encode this CDR3 too. The chain employs TRBV4-3 and TRBJ2-1; D is ambiguous. Looked up from germline, CDR1 is LGHNA and CDR2 is YSLEER. The CDR3 length is 16 residues. Trimming pared 3 bases from V and 0 bases from J, leaving 12 bases between. The CDR3 nucleotides are TGCGCCAGCAGCCAGGCCAGAGGAAGCTCCTACAATGAGCAGTTCTTC. Translated, it gives CASSQARGSSYNEQFF.

The chain has TRBV11-1 and TRBJ1-2; no reliable D call. The CDR3 extends over 15 amino acids. Germline V gene sequence: CDR1 SGHAT, CDR2 FQDESV (reference sequence). Between the trimmed V and J ends, which lost 2 bases and 0 bases, there was a span of 10 bases. The CDR3 here is CASSLNRGANYGYTF. The CDR3 DNA sequence: TGTGCCAGCAGCTTAAACCGGGGAGCTAACTATGGCTACACCTTC.

This chain connects TRBV7-6 to TRBJ2-2, with D tentatively TRBD1 (6 bases). Germline loops: CDR1 SGHVS, CDR2 FNYEAQ. This CDR3 is built from 15 residues. V dropped 5 bases and J dropped 2 bases, with 12 bases sitting between them. The CDR3 sequence is CASSATGLNTGELFF. CDR3 nucleotide sequence: TGTGCCAGCAGCGCCACAGGGCTCAACACCGGGGAGCTGTTTTTT.

The chain combines TRBV7-9 with TRBJ1-5, with TRBD1 identical over 8 bases. The V gene's germline CDR1 is SEHNR and CDR2 FQNEAQ (reference sequence). The V and J ends lost 1 base and 4 bases, in that order; junction bases with no gene match: 6. The CDR3 consists of 16 residues. CDR3: CASSLVLGQGNQPQHF. In DNA, the CDR3 is TGTGCCAGCAGCTTAGTTCTCGGACAGGGAAATCAGCCCCAGCATTTT.